This T cell receptor beta chain comes out of a study of CD8 T cells in Susac syndrome. Study as a whole: Treatment status at blood draw for the Susac syndrome patients was therapy-naive, corticosteroids, or intravenous immunoglobulin alone.

CDR3 length: 14 residues. The germline V gene encodes CDR1 SGDLS and CDR2 YYNGEE. The ends were cut back, 4 bases at V and 1 base at J, with 11 bases in the middle. In the case of this clonotype: Antigen specificity is unknown.

General study results and limits: Clonal expansion involving Susac CD8+ cells peaked in TEMRA cells and active patients.

Reverse transcription of 0.5 to 1 ug RNA was performed with random hexamers. MiXCR, applied by TCRdb to the immunoSEQ multiplex PCR reads, yields one record per CDR3 protein. This sample has 95,000 to 150,000 distinct CDR3 sequences, with roughly 94% found just once. This sequence was found in a human donor with Susac syndrome. The chain has TRBV9 and TRBJ2-5; D gene uncertain. Specimen: CD8+ T cells from PBMCs. CDR3: CASSTPDGQETQYF. The CDR3 DNA reads TGTGCCAGCAGCACCCCCGATGGCCAAGAGACCCAGTACTTC.